This T cell receptor beta chain was captured by sequencing in a study of T cell responses to AZD1222 COVID-19 vaccine. Repertoires were generated with immunoSEQ multiplex PCR, while TCRdb's copy carries only in-frame clones and drops some. The data hold over 150,000 clones, with about 88% observed a single time. The CDR3 runs 16 residues. The V gene is TRBV12-1, the J gene TRBJ1-2. TRBV12-1 is a recognized pseudogene. This sample comprised peripheral blood, obtained on day 0 of AZD1222 vaccination. The source is an adult in good health. CDR3 in amino acids: CASSFRTHWCFYGYTF. The CDR3 DNA reads as TGTGCCAGCAGCTTCAGGACCCACTGGTGTTTCTATGGCTACACCTTC.